This TCR beta chain stems from a study of T cells expressing NK-cell markers. The length of the CDR3 is 17 residues. The germline V gene has CDR1 ENHRY and CDR2 SYGVKD. To note about this clonotype: The antigen is not known.

Synthesis of TCR beta cDNA relied on 5'RACE template switching carrying UMIs. TCRdb reprocessed the 5' RACE reads, with one entry per CDR3 protein and no DNA. In total, the table holds more than 250,000 distinct CDR3 sequences. Whole-study findings and limits: Similarly, these clonotypes led the CD3+CD56-NKG2C+ fraction as well in four donors.

The sequencing input was blood T cells: a sorted CD56 or NKG2C T cell subset, CD4+ or CD8+ T cells, or bulk PBMC T cells (not recorded which). The chain uses TRBV10-3 and TRBJ2-2. The clonotype comes from a man younger than 35 in good health. The CDR3 is CAISVERLLRGTGELFF.